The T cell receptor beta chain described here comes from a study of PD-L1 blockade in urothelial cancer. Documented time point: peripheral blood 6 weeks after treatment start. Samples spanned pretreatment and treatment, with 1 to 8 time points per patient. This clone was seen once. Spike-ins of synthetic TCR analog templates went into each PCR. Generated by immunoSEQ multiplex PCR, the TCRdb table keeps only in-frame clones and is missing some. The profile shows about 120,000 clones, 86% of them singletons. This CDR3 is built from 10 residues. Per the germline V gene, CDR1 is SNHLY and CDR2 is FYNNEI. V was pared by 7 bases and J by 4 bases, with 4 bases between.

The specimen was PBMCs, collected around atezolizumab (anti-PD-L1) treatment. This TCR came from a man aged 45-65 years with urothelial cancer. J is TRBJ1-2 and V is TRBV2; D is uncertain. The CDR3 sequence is CASKAYGYTF. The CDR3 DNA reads TGTGCCAGCAAAGCCTATGGCTACACCTTC.